The 9 T cell receptor beta chains listed next were all sequenced from one sample in a study of blood T cells in healthy people across ages. A J-beta primer mix and a sample-barcoded 5' primer were used in a second PCR of roughly 7 to 12 cycles. TCRdb redid the calling of the 5' RACE reads with MiXCR, one entry per CDR3 protein. The sample consists of over a million distinct CDR3 sequences, approximately 25% of them appearing once. This sample also appeared in a second study, on T cells of mothers and their children.

Material: blood. The receptors were gathered from a girl aged 2 to 9 in good health.

This clonotype occurred a few times. This chain uses TRBV20-1 with TRBJ2-5; 7 bases are shared with TRBD2. This CDR3 has 13 amino acids. Trimming at V came to 3 bases and at J to 6 bases, leaving 7 bases not matched to a gene. From germline, CDR1 is DFQATT and CDR2 SNEGSKA (reference sequence). The CDR3 DNA reads as TGCAGTGCTAGGATAGCGGGCCGGAAGACCCAGTACTTC. Translating it yields CSARIAGRKTQYF.

This rearrangement joins TRBV28 to TRBJ2-5; the D gene is possibly TRBD2 (5 bases). The end of the DNA fits TRBJ2-1 better, so the J call may be wrong. Germline CDR1 reads MDHEN; CDR2 reads SYDVKM. The CDR3 totals 13 residues. CDR3 in amino acids: CASSLIANQEQFF. CDR3 nucleotides: TGTGCCAGCAGTTTGATAGCGAACCAGGAGCAGTTCTTC.

The chain links TRBV7-9 to TRBJ2-5, with TRBD2 as a possible D gene (6 bases). This CDR3 has 14 amino acids. V lost 4 bases and J 5 bases, leaving 14 bases between the germline ends. Looked up from germline, CDR1 is SEHNR and CDR2 is FQNEAQ (reference sequence). In DNA, the CDR3 is TGTGCCAGCAGCTCGGGGGTGGAAGAGGAGACCCAGTACTTC. Translated, it gives CASSSGVEEETQYF.

A few counts support this clonotype. V gene TRBV5-1 combines with J gene TRBJ2-7; 7 bases match TRBD1. The germline V gene has CDR1 SGHRS and CDR2 YFSETQ. Germline trimming cut 2 bases from V and 1 base from J; bases unmatched to any gene: 6. This CDR3 contains 15 residues. CDR3 sequence reads: CASSFDQGVSYEQYF. Written as DNA, the CDR3 is TGCGCCAGCAGCTTTGATCAGGGGGTGTCCTACGAGCAGTACTTC.

The genes are TRBV6-1 and TRBJ2-7; 7 nucleotides align to TRBD2. V trimming: 6 bases; J trimming: 3 bases; junction bases outside the gene matches: 11. Germline CDR1 is MNHNS and CDR2 is SASEGT. The CDR3 has 15 residues. The CDR3 nucleotides read TGTGCCAGCAGCTCCGAGCGGGACGGCCTCTACGAGCAGTACTTC. Its translation is CASSSERDGLYEQYF.

This clonotype was recorded once. V is TRBV7-9 and J is TRBJ2-5; no definite D call. The J call may be faulty, since TRBJ2-7 better matches the DNA end. This CDR3 is built from 10 residues. Germline lookup yields CDR1 SEHNR and CDR2 FQNEAQ (reference sequence). CDR3 coding DNA: TGTGCCAGCTCCCCGAGCGAGCAGTACTTC. Protein: CASSPSEQYF.

This clonotype turned up a few times. The rearrangement joins TRBV24-1 to TRBJ2-3, with D unresolved. The CDR3 has 13 residues. With 2 bases removed from V and 2 bases from J, the gap between germline ends came to 4 bases. Germline assignment: CDR1 KGHDR and CDR2 SFDVKD. The CDR3 loop is CATSDSDTDTQYF. DNA for the CDR3: TGTGCCACCAGTGATTCTGACACAGATACGCAGTATTTT.

The sample holds a few counts of this clonotype. The chain couples TRBV7-9 to TRBJ2-3; TRBD2 is a possible D gene (6 bases). V was trimmed by 0 bases and J by 0 bases, leaving 10 bases between them. From germline, CDR1 is SEHNR and CDR2 FQNEAQ (reference sequence). This CDR3 is built from 16 residues. The CDR3 DNA is TGTGCCAGCAGCTTAGCTGGGGGGACTAGCACAGATACGCAGTATTTT. Protein product: CASSLAGGTSTDTQYF.

V usage is TRBV20-1 and J usage is TRBJ1-1; unclear D gene. Trimming took 0 bases from V and 0 from J, leaving 11 bases between them. Looked up from germline, CDR1 is DFQATT and CDR2 is SNEGSKA (reference sequence). The CDR3 spans 15 residues. CDR3 residues: CSARDRRGLNTEAFF. For the CDR3, the DNA is TGCAGTGCTAGAGATCGGAGAGGGCTGAACACTGAAGCTTTCTTT.